One and the same sample provided the 25 T cell receptor beta chains below, sequenced in a study of neoadjuvant anti-PD-1 for oral cavity cancer. Assay: immunoSEQ multiplex PCR; the TCRdb copy retains only in-frame clones and omits some. The sample carries more than 50,000 clones, approximately 79% recorded once. The material was PBMCs, obtained before nivolumab (anti-PD-1) treatment. Source of these receptors: a person aged 35-79 years with oral cavity squamous cell carcinoma.

This rearrangement joins TRBV6-1 to TRBJ2-3; 9 bases are a match to TRBD2. The CDR3 is 14 amino acids. V lost 0 bases and J lost 12; bases outside the gene matches: 7. Germline CDR1 reads MNHNS; CDR2 reads SASEGT. CDR3: CASSEAGAGGRQYF. For the CDR3, the DNA is TGTGCCAGCAGTGAAGCGGGGGCGGGGGGGCGTCAGTATTTT.

To note about this clone: At the DNA level, this CDR3 is encoded by other sequences in the same sample as well. The chain employs TRBV5-1 and TRBJ2-3; D may be TRBD1 (6 bases). CDR3 length: 14 amino acids. The germline gives CDR1 SGHRS, CDR2 YFSETQ. Trimming removed 0 bases at V and 4 bases at J, with 9 bases between. The CDR3 here is CASSLGGPADTQYF. DNA of the CDR3: TGCGCCAGCAGCTTGGGGGGGCCAGCAGATACGCAGTATTTT.

V is TRBV11-2 and J is TRBJ1-2; 9 nucleotides match TRBD1. J lost 3 bases, V lost 5 bases, and 4 bases had no gene match. The CDR3 runs to 14 residues. Germline CDR1 is SGHAT and CDR2 is FQNNGV. CDR3 DNA: TGTGCCAGCAGCCCAAGACAGGGGGACTATGGCTACACCTTC. Translating it yields CASSPRQGDYGYTF. Filled out from reference TRBV11-2 and TRBJ1-2, the complete variable domain reads EAGVAQSPRYKIIEKRQSVAFWCNPISGHATLYWYQQILGQGPKLLIQFQNNGVVDDSQLPKDRFSAERLKGVDSTLKIQPAKLEDSAVYLCASSPRQGDYGYTFGSGTRLTVV.

V usage is TRBV5-1 and J usage is TRBJ1-2; 8 bases are a match to TRBD1. This CDR3 contains 14 residues. V trimming: 3 bases; J trimming: 4 bases; junction bases outside the gene matches: 5. Germline CDR1 reads SGHRS; CDR2 reads YFSETQ. CDR3 protein: CASSYGQGGYGYTF. CDR3 nucleotides: TGCGCCAGCAGCTATGGACAGGGAGGCTATGGCTACACCTTC. Full variable domain (rest looked up from reference TRBV5-1 and TRBJ1-2): KAGVTQTPRYLIKTRGQQVTLSCSPISGHRSVSWYQQTPGQGLQFLFEYFSETQRNKGNFPGRFSGRQFSNSRSEMNVSTLELGDSALYLCASSYGQGGYGYTFGSGTRLTVV.

This clone was recorded a few times. CDR3 sequence reads: CAWSVGLTFNYGYTF. CDR3 nucleotides: TGTGCCTGGAGTGTAGGGCTGACTTTTAACTATGGCTACACCTTC. The V and J genes are TRBV30 and TRBJ1-2; D is unresolved. V gave up 0 bases and J gave up 1 base, with 12 bases separating them. Germline values: CDR1 GTSNPN, CDR2 SVGIG (reference sequence). The CDR3 runs 15 residues. The variable domain in full, with the rest retrieved from reference TRBV30 and TRBJ1-2, is SQTIHQWPATLVQPVGSPLSLECTVEGTSNPNLYWYRQAAGRGLQLLFYSVGIGQISSEVPQNLSASRPQDRQFILSSKKLLLSDSGFYLCAWSVGLTFNYGYTFGSGTRLTVV.

The chain recombines TRBV15 with TRBJ2-7, with a possible D match to TRBD1 (5 bases). Trimming pared 0 bases from V and 4 bases from J, leaving 13 bases between. The CDR3 extends over 15 amino acids. Germline CDR1 and CDR2: LNHNV and YYDKDF (reference sequence). The CDR3 nucleotides are TGTGCCACCAGCAGAGATCGAGGCAGGGTTTACGAGCAGTACTTC. Translating it yields CATSRDRGRVYEQYF.

In DNA, the CDR3 is TGTGCCAGCAGCGTAGAGCTCAGCTCCTACAATGAGCAGTTCTTC. Residues: CASSVELSSYNEQFF. The rearrangement links TRBV9 to TRBJ2-1; no clear D gene. Germline V gene lookup returns CDR1 SGDLS and CDR2 YYNGEE. The CDR3 runs 15 residues. Trimming pared 0 bases from V and 0 bases from J, leaving 7 bases between.

This clone has only one observation. The chain links TRBV5-1 to TRBJ2-3, with 10 bases aligning to TRBD1. The CDR3 covers 14 residues. CDR1 and CDR2 (germline): SGHRS, YFSETQ. The ends lost 0 bases at V and 10 bases at J; junction bases unmatched: 5. For the CDR3, the DNA is TGCGCCAGCAGCTTGGCCGGGACAGGGGAGGCGCAGTATTTT. This translates into CASSLAGTGEAQYF.

The chain is built from TRBV28 and TRBJ1-5, with unresolved D. Germline lookup yields CDR1 MDHEN and CDR2 SYDVKM. This CDR3 region has 13 residues. Trimming took off 6 bases at V and 3 bases at J, with 9 bases between the two ends. The DNA of the CDR3 is TGTGCCAGCAGATCCCCTATCAATCAGCCCCAGCATTTT. Its protein is CASRSPINQPQHF. Variable domain in full (rest from reference TRBV28 and TRBJ1-5): DVKVTQSSRYLVKRTGEKVFLECVQDMDHENMFWYRQDPGLGLRLIYFSYDVKMKEKGDIPEGYSVSREKKERFSLILESASTNQTSMYLCASRSPINQPQHFGDGTRLSIL.

This clone was observed a single time. This rearrangement joins TRBV30 to TRBJ1-5; 9 bases map to TRBD1. J gave up 2 bases and V 2 bases, and 10 bases lay outside the gene matches. Per germline, CDR1 GTSNPN and CDR2 SVGIG (reference sequence). The CDR3 contains 17 residues. CDR3 in DNA: TGTGCCTGGAGTCCCGCAGGGACAGGGAGGGGCAATCAGCCCCAGCATTTT. Translated, it gives CAWSPAGTGRGNQPQHF.

This clone was seen only a few times. The rearrangement joins TRBV5-1 to TRBJ2-1; TRBD2 matches at 10 bases. Germline V lookup: CDR1 SGHRS, CDR2 YFSETQ. V dropped 4 bases and J dropped 7; count of bases not matched to a gene: 11. The CDR3 runs 16 residues. The CDR3 DNA reads as TGCGCCAGCAGCGTAAGCGGGAGGGCCGACGGGAATGAGCAGTTCTTC. Its translation is CASSVSGRADGNEQFF. The full variable domain, completed using reference TRBV5-1 and TRBJ2-1, is KAGVTQTPRYLIKTRGQQVTLSCSPISGHRSVSWYQQTPGQGLQFLFEYFSETQRNKGNFPGRFSGRQFSNSRSEMNVSTLELGDSALYLCASSVSGRADGNEQFFGPGTRLTVL.

The CDR3 sequence is CASSIVGGLNTGELFF. The DNA of the CDR3 is TGTGCCAGTAGTATAGTGGGGGGCCTGAACACCGGGGAGCTGTTTTTT. The V and J genes are TRBV19 and TRBJ2-2; D is tentatively TRBD1 or TRBD2 (6 bases each). This CDR3 has 16 residues. The germline V and J ends were trimmed by 1 base and 1 base, with 10 bases remaining between them. Germline lookup yields CDR1 LNHDA and CDR2 SQIVND (reference sequence).

The chain is built from TRBV4-1 and TRBJ2-2; perhaps TRBD1 as D (6 bases). With 2 bases removed from V and 0 bases from J, the gap between germline ends came to 10 bases. The germline CDR1 and CDR2 sequences are MGHRA and YSYEKL. This CDR3 has 16 residues. CDR3 coding DNA: TGCGCCAGCAGCCAAACAGGGACCGCGAACACCGGGGAGCTGTTTTTT. It codes for CASSQTGTANTGELFF.

V usage is TRBV6-1 and J usage is TRBJ2-2; D is unclear. This CDR3 has 13 residues. V lost 7 bases and J lost 1, with 7 bases in between. CDR1 is MNHNS, CDR2 SASEGT, per germline. CDR3 sequence reads: CASTRQNTGELFF. The CDR3 DNA follows: TGTGCCAGCACTCGACAGAACACCGGGGAGCTGTTTTTT.

This chain links TRBV20-1 with TRBJ1-2; D not resolved. V dropped 1 base and J dropped 8 bases, with 8 bases sitting between them. The CDR3 is 11 amino acids. From germline, CDR1 is DFQATT and CDR2 SNEGSKA (reference sequence). The CDR3 is CSARVGLGYTF. The CDR3 DNA follows: TGCAGTGCTAGAGTCGGGCTCGGCTACACCTTC.

The chain recombines TRBV5-4 with TRBJ2-3; D possibly matches TRBD1 or TRBD2 (6 bases each). Looked up from germline, CDR1 is SGHNT and CDR2 is YYREEE (reference sequence). V lost 3 bases to trimming and J lost 0 bases, with 17 bases between them. The CDR3 runs to 17 residues. The CDR3 protein is CASSSGGGATSTDTQYF. In DNA form, the CDR3 reads TGTGCCAGCAGCTCCGGAGGGGGAGCGACTAGCACAGATACGCAGTATTTT.

The rearrangement joins TRBV11-1 to TRBJ2-3; TRBD1 agrees at 7 bases. CDR3 length: 16 residues. V lost 3 bases and J lost 0; bases outside the gene matches: 6. Germline CDR1 reads SGHAT; CDR2 reads FQDESV (reference sequence). The DNA for the CDR3 is TGTGCCAGCAGCTTCCGGGACAGATCTAGCACAGATACGCAGTATTTT. Its protein product is CASSFRDRSSTDTQYF.

The chain recombines TRBV18 with TRBJ2-7, with 10 bases matching TRBD1. From germline, CDR1 is KGHSH and CDR2 LQKENI. This CDR3 is built from 15 residues. J gave up 5 bases and V 5 bases, and 9 bases lay outside the gene matches. Here the CDR3 DNA reads TGTGCCAGCTCATTGAGTGGACAGGGGGAGCACGAGCAGTACTTC. This translates into CASSLSGQGEHEQYF.

The gene calls are TRBV30 and TRBJ1-3, with a weak D call TRBD1 (5 bases). Between the trimmed V and J ends, which lost 3 bases and 4 bases, there was a span of 16 bases. The CDR3 extends over 15 amino acids. The V gene's germline CDR1 is GTSNPN and CDR2 SVGIG (reference sequence). The CDR3 DNA is TGTGCCTGGAGGCCCACAGGCATCTTGGGAAACACCATATATTTT. Translating it yields CAWRPTGILGNTIYF.

V and J are TRBV5-1 and TRBJ1-1; 9 bases match TRBD1. This CDR3 region has 14 residues. Germline trimming cut 3 bases from V and 4 bases from J; bases unmatched to any gene: 4. Germline CDR1 is SGHRS and CDR2 is YFSETQ. This CDR3 reads CASSSPGQGTEAFF. DNA of the CDR3: TGCGCCAGCAGCTCACCGGGACAGGGCACTGAAGCTTTCTTT. The whole variable domain, remainder taken from reference TRBV5-1 and TRBJ1-1, is KAGVTQTPRYLIKTRGQQVTLSCSPISGHRSVSWYQQTPGQGLQFLFEYFSETQRNKGNFPGRFSGRQFSNSRSEMNVSTLELGDSALYLCASSSPGQGTEAFFGQGTRLTVV.

This chain joins TRBV2 and TRBJ2-6; 8 bases are a match to TRBD1. J was trimmed by 3 bases and V by 7 bases; bases with no gene match: 8. There are 16 residues in the CDR3. Germline V gene data show CDR1 as SNHLY and CDR2 as FYNNEI. The CDR3, as DNA: TGTGCCAGCAAAAACAGGGGGAAAAGTGGGGCCAACGTCCTGACTTTC. Translated, it gives CASKNRGKSGANVLTF. Full variable domain (rest looked up from reference TRBV2 and TRBJ2-6): EPEVTQTPSHQVTQMGQEVILRCVPISNHLYFYWYRQILGQKVEFLVSFYNNEISEKSEIFDDQFSVERPDGSNFTLKIRSTKLEDSAMYFCASKNRGKSGANVLTFGAGSRLTVL.

The chain links TRBV2 to TRBJ2-7, with 7 bases fitting TRBD1. V shed 1 base and J 3 bases; nucleotides not matched to a gene: 3. Germline CDR1 reads SNHLY; CDR2 reads FYNNEI. The CDR3 length is 14 residues. The DNA for the CDR3 is TGTGCCAGCAGTGAAGTGACAGGGCTCTACGAGCAGTACTTC. This codes for CASSEVTGLYEQYF.

The chain joins TRBV19 to TRBJ1-1; the D gene is possibly TRBD1 (6 bases). The CDR3 spans 14 residues. V gave up 6 bases and J gave up 7 bases, with 18 bases separating them. Germline CDR1 is LNHDA and CDR2 is SQIVND (reference sequence). Written as DNA, the CDR3 is TGTGCCAGTAGGTTTGCGGGGGCGCTGGATGAAGCTTTCTTT. It specifies CASRFAGALDEAFF. The full variable domain, its missing parts supplied by reference TRBV19 and TRBJ1-1, is DGGITQSPKYLFRKEGQNVTLSCEQNLNHDAMYWYRQDPGQGLRLIYYSQIVNDFQKGDIAEGYSVSREKKESFPLTVTSAQKNPTAFYLCASRFAGALDEAFFGQGTRLTVV.

The chain recombines TRBV5-1 with TRBJ2-3; D is undetermined. V lost 2 bases to trimming and J lost 2 bases, with 9 bases between them. Per the germline V gene, CDR1 is SGHRS and CDR2 is YFSETQ. The CDR3 extends over 14 amino acids. CDR3 DNA sequence: TGCGCCAGCAGCTTTGGAGACTTCACAGATACGCAGTATTTT. This gives the protein CASSFGDFTDTQYF. Based on the CDR3 plus reference TRBV5-1 and TRBJ2-3, the full variable domain is KAGVTQTPRYLIKTRGQQVTLSCSPISGHRSVSWYQQTPGQGLQFLFEYFSETQRNKGNFPGRFSGRQFSNSRSEMNVSTLELGDSALYLCASSFGDFTDTQYFGPGTRLTVL.

The chain couples TRBV28 to TRBJ1-5, with a tentative D call TRBD1 (5 bases). V was clipped by 1 base and J by 0 bases, with 19 bases between them. Germline V gives CDR1 MDHEN, CDR2 SYDVKM. The CDR3 extends over 19 amino acids. This CDR3 is CASSLLAGTSFYSNQPQHF. For the CDR3, the DNA is TGTGCCAGCAGTTTATTGGCAGGGACGTCATTTTATAGCAATCAGCCCCAGCATTTT.